This TCR beta chain was sequenced during a study of blood T cell repertoires in COVID-19. At the level of the study: COVID-19 samples, acute and convalescent, were from the United States, Italy and Spain. T cells, B-cell-depleted T cells, or PBMCs supplied cDNA or gDNA.

Data came from immunoSEQ multiplex PCR; TCRdb stores just in-frame clones and leaves some out. The table has approximately 250,000 clones, around four fifths seen once. The CDR3 sequence is 14 residues long. Per germline, CDR1 LNHNV and CDR2 YYDKDF (reference sequence). The ends were cut back, 5 bases at V and 7 bases at J, with 17 bases in the middle. The chain couples TRBV15 to TRBJ1-1; no reliable D call. This receptor was obtained from a man in his forties who had recovered from COVID-19. The sample comprised PBMCs or T cells enriched from blood (not recorded which). The CDR3 DNA follows: TGTGCCACCAGCCCCCGAGGAGGGTCAGTTGAAGCTTTCTTT. It specifies CATSPRGGSVEAFF.